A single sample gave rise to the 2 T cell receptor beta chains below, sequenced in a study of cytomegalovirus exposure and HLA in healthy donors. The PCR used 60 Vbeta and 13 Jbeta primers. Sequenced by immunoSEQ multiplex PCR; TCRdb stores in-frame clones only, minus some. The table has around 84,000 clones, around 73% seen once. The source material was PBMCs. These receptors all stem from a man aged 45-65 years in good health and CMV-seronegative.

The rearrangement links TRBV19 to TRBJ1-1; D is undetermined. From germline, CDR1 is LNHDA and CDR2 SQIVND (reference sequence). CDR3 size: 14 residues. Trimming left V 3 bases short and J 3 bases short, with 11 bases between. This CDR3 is CASSMVAGYTEAFF. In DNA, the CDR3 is TGTGCCAGTAGTATGGTGGCCGGGTACACTGAAGCTTTCTTT.

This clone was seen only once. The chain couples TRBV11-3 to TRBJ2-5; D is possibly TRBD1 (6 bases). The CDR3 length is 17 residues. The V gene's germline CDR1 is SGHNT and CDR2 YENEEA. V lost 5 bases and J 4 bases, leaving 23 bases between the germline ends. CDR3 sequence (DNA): TGTGCCAGCAGCCCACAAGGGGGTTCGGCAGGGGCAGAGACCCAGTACTTC. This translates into CASSPQGGSAGAETQYF.